This T cell receptor (beta chain) was documented in a study of spatial heterogeneity in lung cancer. Notes on the study in general: Intratumoral expanded alpha and beta TCR counts were found to track tumor mutation counts.

Time point defined: sample taken at primary tumor resection. Trimming pared 3 bases from V and 11 bases from J, leaving 12 bases between. The CDR3 loop spans 12 amino acids. In this sample, this clonotype is medium-sized. Its antigen is not known. From the 5' RACE reads, TCRdb called clonotypes with MiXCR, one entry per CDR3 protein. The table has 1,300 or so distinct CDR3 sequences, roughly a tenth seen once; the top ten hold roughly a fifth. Here the sequenced sample was lung tumor tissue, taken at surgery. The J gene is TRBJ2-3, the V gene TRBV12-3 or TRBV12-4, with D perhaps TRBD1 or TRBD2 (5 bases each). The clonotype was recovered from a male donor with early-stage non-small cell lung cancer. The CDR3 protein is CASSFAGGGQYF. The CDR3 coding sequence is TGTGCCAGCAGTTTTGCTGGGGGTGGGCAGTATTTT.